Each of the 29 T cell receptor beta chains below was sequenced from the same sample in a study of T cell repertoires in cytomegalovirus infection. MiXCR was run by TCRdb on the reads, yielding one entry per CDR3 protein. The repertoire holds hundreds of thousands of distinct CDR3 sequences, with approximately 33% as singletons. The sequencing input was PBMCs. The receptor source for this set is a human donor in good health (CMV status not recorded). Some clones in this sample may be carry-over from other donors' samples.

This clonotype was observed at least ten times. The chain uses TRBV7-2 and TRBJ1-4, with no clear D. The CDR3 is made up of 15 amino acids. V was cut by 5 bases and J by 10 bases, with 20 bases left in between. Germline CDR1 reads SGHTA; CDR2 reads FQGNSA. The CDR3 bases are TGTGCCAGCAGCCTCCGGACGGCCCCGGTCGGAAAACTGTTTTTT. Its translation: CASSLRTAPVGKLFF. The complete variable domain, with remaining parts taken from reference TRBV7-2 and TRBJ1-4, reads GAGVSQSPSNKVTEKGKDVELRCDPISGHTALYWYRQSLGQGLEFLIYFQGNSAPDKSGLPSDRFSAERTGGSVSTLTIQRTQQEDSAVYLCASSLRTAPVGKLFFGSGTQLSVL.

This clonotype has a count of ten or more. V and J are TRBV7-9 and TRBJ1-4; TRBD1 aligns across 10 bases. Germline trimming cut 5 bases from V and 6 bases from J; bases unmatched to any gene: 6. The germline CDR1 and CDR2 sequences are SEHNR and FQNEAQ (reference sequence). This CDR3 is 15 amino acids long. CDR3 bases: TGTGCCAGCAGCACCGGGACAGGGGTGGATGAAAAACTGTTTTTT. It encodes CASSTGTGVDEKLFF.

This clonotype was counted at least ten times. CDR3 nucleotide sequence: TGTGCCAGCAGCTTACAAGTCTACAATGAGCAGTTCTTC. Residues: CASSLQVYNEQFF. This sequence joins TRBV7-6 and TRBJ2-1; D remains ambiguous. The CDR3 consists of 13 residues. The V end lost 2 bases, the J end lost 3 bases, and 5 bases lay between the germline ends. Germline CDR1 SGHVS, CDR2 FNYEAQ. Drawing the rest from reference TRBV7-6 and TRBJ2-1, the complete variable domain is GAGVSQSPRYKVTKRGQDVALRCDPISGHVSLYWYRQALGQGPEFLTYFNYEAQQDKSGLPNDRFSAERPEGSISTLTIQRTEQRDSAMYRCASSLQVYNEQFFGPGTRLTVL.

This sequence joins TRBV27 and TRBJ1-2; possible D gene TRBD1, 5 bases. With 5 bases removed from V and 5 bases from J, the gap between germline ends came to 15 bases. The CDR3 consists of 14 residues. Looked up from germline, CDR1 is MNHEY and CDR2 is SMNVEV (reference sequence). CDR3 nucleotides: TGTGCCAGCAGTATCGGCAGGGAATATTATGGCTACACCTTC. This gives the protein CASSIGREYYGYTF.

This clonotype was counted many times. This chain joins TRBV6-5 and TRBJ1-5, with 9 bases identical to TRBD1. The V and J ends lost 5 bases and 4 bases, in that order; junction bases with no gene match: 3. Germline lookup yields CDR1 MNHEY and CDR2 SVGAGI. This CDR3 has 14 amino acids. The CDR3 nucleotides are TGTGCCAGCAGTCGCGGGACAGGGAATCAGCCCCAGCATTTT. Translating gives CASSRGTGNQPQHF.

For this clonotype: The junction departs from the called germline gene at one end, perhaps through a read error. This rearrangement joins TRBV4-1 to TRBJ2-1, with 8 bases fitting TRBD2. The V gene's germline CDR1 is MGHRA and CDR2 YSYEKL. The CDR3 is 16 residues long. CDR3 in DNA: TGCGCCAGCAGCCATACAGCGGGGGCCTCCTACAATGAGAAGTTCTTC. Translated, it gives CASSHTAGASYNEKFF.

Details on this clonotype: This is likely a read error, given that the CDR3 carries no conserved phenylalanine or tryptophan at its end. This sequence joins TRBV7-2 and TRBJ1-2, with a weak D call TRBD1 (5 bases). The CDR3 totals 14 residues. Deletions cut 5 bases from V and 3 bases from J, with 13 bases between. Germline assignment: CDR1 SGHTA and CDR2 FQGNSA. The CDR3 nucleotides are TGTGCCAGCAGCCGGAGCAGGGCAGACTATGGCTACACCTCC. It encodes CASSRSRADYGYTS.

This clonotype was seen a handful of times. The V gene is TRBV5-5, the J gene TRBJ1-1; unclear D gene. Per germline, CDR1 SGHKS and CDR2 YYEKEE (reference sequence). Trimming took off 3 bases at V and 6 bases at J, with 15 bases between the two ends. The CDR3 loop spans 14 amino acids. CDR3 protein: CASSWTGQAPEAFF. For the CDR3, the DNA is TGTGCCAGCAGCTGGACGGGCCAAGCCCCTGAAGCTTTCTTT.

The chain is built from TRBV20-1 and TRBJ2-5; 13 bases line up with TRBD2. This CDR3 spans 14 amino acids. V trimming: 5 bases; J trimming: 7 bases; junction bases outside the gene matches: 7. From germline, CDR1 is DFQATT and CDR2 SNEGSKA (reference sequence). CDR3 amino acids: CSARTSGGFGTQYF. In DNA, the CDR3 is TGCAGTGCTCGGACTAGCGGGGGTTTTGGGACCCAGTACTTC.

Concerning this clonotype itself: An end of the junction differs from the germline gene, which may be a read error. The chain links TRBV12-3 or TRBV12-4 to TRBJ1-5; 7 bases are shared with TRBD1. The CDR3 has 16 residues. CDR3 DNA sequence: TGTGCCAGCAGTCTAGCCCGACAGGGAGGCCATCAGCCCCAGCATTTT. Translation gives CASSLARQGGHQPQHF.

This clonotype was recorded many times. This chain links TRBV7-9 with TRBJ1-2; D ambiguous. Germline loops: CDR1 SEHNR, CDR2 FQNEAQ (reference sequence). The ends were cut back, 0 bases at V and 1 base at J, with 9 bases in the middle. The CDR3 runs to 15 residues. The CDR3 loop is CASSLALESNYGYTF. The CDR3 DNA reads as TGTGCCAGCAGCTTAGCGCTGGAGAGTAACTATGGCTACACCTTC.

This clonotype was counted once. The rearrangement links TRBV2 to TRBJ1-4; D perhaps matches TRBD1 (5 bases). The CDR3 loop spans 16 amino acids. Trimming shortened V by 2 bases and J by 2 bases, and 12 bases separated the two germline ends. The germline V gene encodes CDR1 SNHLY and CDR2 FYNNEI. The CDR3 loop reads CASSENLGETNEKLFF. Written as DNA, the CDR3 is TGTGCCAGCAGTGAAAATTTAGGGGAGACTAATGAAAAACTGTTTTTT.

This clonotype came up a few times. In nucleotides, the CDR3 is TGTGCCAGCAGCTTAGCGGCTTCCACTAGCACAGATACGCAGTATTTT. Translated: CASSLAASTSTDTQYF. This sequence joins TRBV7-8 and TRBJ2-3; no definite D call. Trimming took off 0 bases at V and 0 bases at J, with 10 bases between the two ends. CDR1 SGHVS and CDR2 FQNEAQ come from the germline V gene. The CDR3 contains 16 residues.

This clonotype was observed a handful of times. The chain employs TRBV6-1 and TRBJ2-7, with D uncertain. This CDR3 spans 14 amino acids. The V end was cut by 4 bases, the J end by 2 bases, with 12 bases between. Germline V gives CDR1 MNHNS, CDR2 SASEGT. As DNA, the CDR3 is TGTGCCAGCAGTGTACAGCCAACCACCTACGAGCAGTACTTC. Residues: CASSVQPTTYEQYF.

This clonotype was counted between two and nine times. This sequence joins TRBV6-2 or TRBV6-3 and TRBJ2-1; D may be TRBD1 (5 bases). Trimming took 7 bases from V and 4 from J, leaving 17 bases between them. The CDR3 consists of 15 residues. CDR1 is MNHEY, CDR2 SVGEGT, per germline. As DNA, the CDR3 is TGTGCCAGCACTAAAGGGGCACCCCTATACAATGAGCAGTTCTTC. Translation gives CASTKGAPLYNEQFF.

This clonotype has a handful of counts. This clone may be a read error of a much larger clone one base away. This chain joins TRBV7-6 and TRBJ2-3; D is undetermined. Per germline, CDR1 SGHVS and CDR2 FNYEAQ. Trimming stripped 1 base from V and 0 bases from J, with 2 bases between. The CDR3 is 13 residues long. The CDR3 DNA sequence: TGTGCCAGCAGCTTAGAGAGCACAGATACGCAGTATTTT. This translates into CASSLESTDTQYF.

A few counts support this clonotype. The V call is TRBV28, the J call TRBJ1-2; possible D gene TRBD1, 5 bases. Trimming took 2 bases from V and 7 from J, leaving 8 bases between them. The CDR3 length is 12 residues. In germline, CDR1 is MDHEN, CDR2 SYDVKM. The CDR3 DNA is TGTGCCAGCAGTTTAACAGGCTTTGGCTACACCTTC. Its protein product is CASSLTGFGYTF.

The CDR3 loop reads CASSLNSGIRWNEQFF. The CDR3, as DNA: TGTGCCAGCAGCTTAAATTCGGGGATTCGGTGGAATGAGCAGTTCTTC. The V call is TRBV7-2, the J call TRBJ2-1; D perhaps matches TRBD2 (5 bases). Germline CDR1 and CDR2: SGHTA and FQGNSA. The ends were cut back, 2 bases at V and 7 bases at J, with 18 bases in the middle. CDR3 length equals 16 residues. The whole variable domain, remainder taken from reference TRBV7-2 and TRBJ2-1, is GAGVSQSPSNKVTEKGKDVELRCDPISGHTALYWYRQSLGQGLEFLIYFQGNSAPDKSGLPSDRFSAERTGGSVSTLTIQRTQQEDSAVYLCASSLNSGIRWNEQFFGPGTRLTVL.

Ten or more counts support this clonotype. The chain is built from TRBV7-2 and TRBJ2-7, with D perhaps matching TRBD1 (5 bases). V was pared by 5 bases and J by 6 bases, with 23 bases between. The CDR3 extends over 16 amino acids. In germline, CDR1 is SGHTA, CDR2 FQGNSA. The CDR3 DNA reads TGTGCCAGCAGCCAGGTCGATAGGGCAGGGCGGCGCGAGCAGTACTTC. This translates into CASSQVDRAGRREQYF.

With respect to this clonotype: The junction does not match germline at one end; this may be a read error. Written as DNA, the CDR3 is TGTGCCAGTAGTCCGGGCTTTGCAAACAGTCAGTACTTC. The encoded protein is CASSPGFANSQYF. This chain uses TRBV19 with TRBJ2-4; no reliable D call. This CDR3 comprises 13 residues. Germline-derived CDR1 and CDR2 are LNHDA and SQIVND (reference sequence).

This clonotype showed up just once. The chain joins TRBV3-1 to TRBJ1-1, with D perhaps TRBD1 (5 bases). CDR1 LGHDT and CDR2 YNNKEL come from the germline V gene (reference sequence). The ends were cut back, 0 bases at V and 6 bases at J, with 14 bases in the middle. CDR3 length: 15 amino acids. CDR3 bases: TGTGCCAGCAGCCAAGAGTGGGCCAGGGACGCTGAAGCTTTCTTT. This gives the protein CASSQEWARDAEAFF.

This clonotype was found a few times. This chain connects TRBV12-3 or TRBV12-4 to TRBJ1-6; TRBD1 is a possible D gene (6 bases). V gave up 6 bases and J gave up 7 bases, with 13 bases separating them. This CDR3 is 14 amino acids long. The CDR3 DNA reads TGTGCCAGCAGCAGACAGGCGGGGAATTCACCCCTCCACTTT. Translating gives CASSRQAGNSPLHF.

As to this clonotype: Given a much more abundant clone one base away, this may be a read error. V and J are TRBV28 and TRBJ1-1, with D uncertain. The CDR3 is made up of 15 amino acids. Germline lookup yields CDR1 MDHEN and CDR2 SYDVKM. Trimming left V 4 bases short and J 1 base short, with 13 bases between. The CDR3 DNA is TGTGCCAGCAGTTCCGCCGGGGAACAGAACACTGAAGCTTTCTTT. Its protein product is CASSSAGEQNTEAFF. The whole variable domain, remainder taken from reference TRBV28 and TRBJ1-1, is DVKVTQSSRYLVKRTGEKVFLECVQDMDHENMFWYRQDPGLGLRLIYFSYDVKMKEKGDIPEGYSVSREKKERFSLILESASTNQTSMYLCASSSAGEQNTEAFFGQGTRLTVV.

The chain is built from TRBV5-4 and TRBJ2-5, with D perhaps matching TRBD1 (6 bases). Germline V gene sequence: CDR1 SGHNT, CDR2 YYREEE (reference sequence). There are 15 residues in the CDR3. Trimming pared 4 bases from V and 3 bases from J, leaving 16 bases between. The CDR3 DNA reads as TGTGCCAGCAGCCTGATACAGGGAATAGAAGAGACCCAGTACTTC. It yields the protein CASSLIQGIEETQYF.

This clonotype was picked up a small number of times. This chain joins TRBV29-1 and TRBJ2-7; D not certain. The V end lost 0 bases, the J end lost 4 bases, and 7 bases lay between the germline ends. The germline CDR1 and CDR2 sequences are SQVTM and ANQGSEA. This CDR3 spans 12 amino acids. The CDR3 loop reads CSVEDGPYEQYF. CDR3 bases: TGCAGCGTTGAAGATGGACCTTACGAGCAGTACTTC.

The chain recombines TRBV29-1 with TRBJ2-5; D is unresolved. The CDR3 spans 13 residues. From germline, CDR1 is SQVTM and CDR2 ANQGSEA. With 4 bases removed from V and 1 base from J, the gap between germline ends came to 10 bases. The CDR3, as DNA: TGCAGCGTTGTCAAGCGCACCCAAGAGACCCAGTACTTC. Translating gives CSVVKRTQETQYF.

This clonotype was counted a few times. The genes are TRBV28 and TRBJ1-4, with D unclear. The CDR3 totals 14 residues. Trimming removed 2 bases at V and 5 bases at J, with 9 bases between. The germline V gene has CDR1 MDHEN and CDR2 SYDVKM. As DNA, the CDR3 is TGTGCCAGCAGTTTAGGACCGGTAAATGAAAAACTGTTTTTT. It codes for CASSLGPVNEKLFF.

The rearrangement joins TRBV5-6 to TRBJ2-7, with 12 bases fitting TRBD1. The germline gives CDR1 SGHDT, CDR2 YYEEEE. The CDR3 sequence is 17 residues long. Unmatched junction bases numbered 12, after V lost 1 base and J lost 7 bases. CDR3 region: CASSLWTGTGGSGEQYF. The CDR3 DNA follows: TGTGCCAGCAGCTTGTGGACCGGGACAGGGGGCTCGGGTGAGCAGTACTTC.

This clonotype was seen ten or more times. The rearrangement uses TRBV7-2 and TRBJ2-2; D is possibly TRBD1 (6 bases). Trimming stripped 4 bases from V and 6 bases from J, with 15 bases between. The CDR3 loop spans 15 amino acids. Germline CDR1 is SGHTA and CDR2 is FQGNSA. The CDR3, as DNA: TGTGCCAGCAGCTGGGGGCTAGTTACCGCCGGGGAGCTGTTTTTT. This sequence encodes CASSWGLVTAGELFF.